A single sample gave rise to the 16 T cell receptor beta chains below, sequenced in a study of cytomegalovirus exposure and HLA in healthy donors. The PCR ran on 60 Vbeta and 13 Jbeta primers. Measured with immunoSEQ multiplex PCR; TCRdb has only the in-frame clones, and not every one. The repertoire includes under 300,000 clones, about 83% of them detected once, and about 2% sits in the top ten. Input material: PBMCs. All receptors come from a middle-aged woman in good health and CMV-seropositive.

The rearrangement joins TRBV5-1 to TRBJ2-1, with a possible D match to TRBD2 (5 bases). Germline-derived CDR1 and CDR2 are SGHRS and YFSETQ. V lost 1 base, J lost 9 bases, and 14 bases lay in between. The CDR3 length is 14 residues. The DNA for the CDR3 is TGCGCCAGCAGCTTGTTTCTAGGAAGCGGTGAGCAGTTCTTC. It is translated as CASSLFLGSGEQFF. The variable domain in full, completed from reference TRBV5-1 and TRBJ2-1, reads KAGVTQTPRYLIKTRGQQVTLSCSPISGHRSVSWYQQTPGQGLQFLFEYFSETQRNKGNFPGRFSGRQFSNSRSEMNVSTLELGDSALYLCASSLFLGSGEQFFGPGTRLTVL.

This clone has just one count. The genes are TRBV30 and TRBJ1-5; no reliable D call. Deletions cut 4 bases from V and 7 bases from J, with 14 bases between. Per germline, CDR1 GTSNPN and CDR2 SVGIG (reference sequence). This CDR3 comprises 13 residues. For the CDR3, the DNA is TGTGCCTGGAAACCTCGGGGTGGCCAGCCCCAGCATTTT. It encodes CAWKPRGGQPQHF. Complete variable domain (other parts from reference TRBV30 and TRBJ1-5): SQTIHQWPATLVQPVGSPLSLECTVEGTSNPNLYWYRQAAGRGLQLLFYSVGIGQISSEVPQNLSASRPQDRQFILSSKKLLLSDSGFYLCAWKPRGGQPQHFGDGTRLSIL.

Details on this clone: Germline and junction disagree at one end, which may indicate a read error. This chain connects TRBV7-9 to TRBJ1-1, with TRBD1 identical over 8 bases. The V gene's germline CDR1 is SEHNR and CDR2 FQNEAQ (reference sequence). The CDR3 covers 14 residues. As DNA, the CDR3 is TGTTCCAGCACCTCCCAGGGGGCGGTCACTGAAGCTTTCTTT. It yields the protein CSSTSQGAVTEAFF.

Note on this clone: Distinct nucleotide sequences in the sample also encode this CDR3. This chain joins TRBV7-6 and TRBJ2-2; D uncertain. Germline V gives CDR1 SGHVS, CDR2 FNYEAQ. V shed 1 base and J shed 1 base, with 10 bases lying between them. The CDR3 consists of 16 residues. CDR3 nucleotides: TGTGCCAGCAGCTTAGGAGGTGGCCGGAACACCGGGGAGCTGTTTTTT. The encoded protein is CASSLGGGRNTGELFF.

This clone was seen a single time. This rearrangement joins TRBV9 to TRBJ1-2; maybe TRBD1 (5 bases). Germline-derived CDR1 and CDR2 are SGDLS and YYNGEE. The CDR3 has 15 amino acids. Trimming shortened V by 3 bases and J by 0 bases, and 12 bases separated the two germline ends. DNA of the CDR3: TGTGCCAGCAGCGGGAGACAGTCAGCTAACTATGGCTACACCTTC. Translated, it gives CASSGRQSANYGYTF.

The rearrangement uses TRBV5-1 and TRBJ2-5; D possibly corresponds to TRBD2 (7 bases). Trimming took off 4 bases at V and 4 bases at J, with 23 bases between the two ends. The CDR3 runs 17 residues. The V gene's germline CDR1 is SGHRS and CDR2 YFSETQ. CDR3: CASSGGGRPTAPETQYF. In nucleotides, the CDR3 is TGCGCCAGCAGCGGGGGGGGGCGCCCCACCGCCCCAGAGACCCAGTACTTC.

This chain joins TRBV5-1 and TRBJ1-2; D may be TRBD1 (5 bases). The V gene lost 0 bases and the J gene lost 4 bases, with 13 bases spanning the gap. There are 15 residues in the CDR3. Germline V gene lookup returns CDR1 SGHRS and CDR2 YFSETQ. CDR3 protein: CASSLGGAEGYGYTF. The CDR3, as DNA: TGCGCCAGCAGCTTGGGTGGGGCGGAGGGCTATGGCTACACCTTC. The full variable domain, completed using reference TRBV5-1 and TRBJ1-2, is KAGVTQTPRYLIKTRGQQVTLSCSPISGHRSVSWYQQTPGQGLQFLFEYFSETQRNKGNFPGRFSGRQFSNSRSEMNVSTLELGDSALYLCASSLGGAEGYGYTFGSGTRLTVV.

The genes are TRBV25-1 and TRBJ2-1, with 8 bases fitting TRBD1. After removal of 6 bases from V and 3 bases from J, the junction contained 7 bases not matched to a gene. In germline, CDR1 is MGHDK, CDR2 SYGVNS. The CDR3 is made up of 15 amino acids. The CDR3 DNA reads TGTGCCAGCAGAGAGGACAGGGCCTTCTACAATGAGCAGTTCTTC. Its translation: CASREDRAFYNEQFF.

This clone showed up just once. This chain uses TRBV11-3 with TRBJ2-2; D not certain. V lost 2 bases and J lost 9, with 13 bases in between. The V gene's germline CDR1 is SGHNT and CDR2 YENEEA. This CDR3 is built from 14 residues. CDR3 residues: CASSLKAASWELFF. The CDR3 region has the DNA TGTGCCAGCAGCTTAAAGGCAGCGTCTTGGGAGCTGTTTTTT.

This clone was detected only a few times. The chain couples TRBV5-4 to TRBJ1-2; D may be TRBD1 (6 bases). The germline CDR1 and CDR2 sequences are SGHNT and YYREEE (reference sequence). The CDR3 totals 15 residues. Trimming removed 5 bases from V and 0 bases from J, with 14 bases in between. In DNA, the CDR3 is TGTGCCAGCAGACCCGGGGGGGCCGCTAACTATGGCTACACCTTC. It yields the protein CASRPGGAANYGYTF.

V gene TRBV6-6 combines with J gene TRBJ1-4; D gene ambiguous. Per the germline V gene, CDR1 is MNHNY and CDR2 is SVGAGI (reference sequence). CDR3 length: 14 residues. Trimming cost V 7 bases and J 0 bases, with 9 bases left between them. CDR3 DNA: TGTGCCAGCAATTCGGTTGCAACTAATGAAAAACTGTTTTTT. Encoded protein: CASNSVATNEKLFF.

J is TRBJ1-1 and V is TRBV7-9, with TRBD1 identical over 8 bases. Trimming took 10 bases from V and 0 from J; bases not matched to a gene: 13. This CDR3 spans 16 amino acids. Germline lookup yields CDR1 SEHNR and CDR2 FQNEAQ (reference sequence). CDR3 in amino acids: CAISPSGGSMNTEAFF. The DNA for the CDR3 is TGTGCCATCTCTCCATCAGGGGGCTCGATGAACACTGAAGCTTTCTTT.

This chain connects TRBV5-1 to TRBJ2-5, with TRBD1 matching 7 bases. Judging by the DNA end, TRBJ2-7 fits better; the J call may be wrong. The CDR3 contains 15 residues. CDR1 and CDR2 from the germline V gene are SGHRS and YFSETQ. CDR3 residues: CASSSTGTEKYEQYF. The CDR3, as DNA: TGCGCCAGCAGCTCAACCGGGACAGAGAAGTACGAGCAGTACTTC.

The gene calls are TRBV20-1 and TRBJ2-3; D not resolved. The CDR3 runs 10 residues. The V gene's germline CDR1 is DFQATT and CDR2 SNEGSKA (reference sequence). Trimming removed 3 bases from V and 9 bases from J, with 7 bases in between. CDR3 sequence: CSASGATQYF. CDR3 sequence (DNA): TGCAGTGCTAGCGGAGCGACGCAGTATTTT.

The genes are TRBV19 and TRBJ1-2; D might be TRBD1 (6 bases). Deletions cut 3 bases from V and 8 bases from J, with 19 bases between. CDR1 is LNHDA, CDR2 SQIVND, per germline (reference sequence). This CDR3 has 15 amino acids. DNA for the CDR3: TGTGCCAGTAGTATCCTCGGACAGTTACCCGTCGGCTACACCTTC. Its protein product is CASSILGQLPVGYTF.

This clone occurred a few times. This chain links TRBV6-1 with TRBJ2-1, with D possibly being TRBD2 (5 bases). The CDR3 has 13 residues. Trimming pared 8 bases from V and 8 bases from J, leaving 16 bases between. The V gene's germline CDR1 is MNHNS and CDR2 SASEGT. The CDR3 DNA sequence: TGTGCCAGCGGGGAGTCGGCCCGGTATGAGCAGTTCTTC. This codes for CASGESARYEQFF.